The 31 T cell receptor beta chains below all came from one sample that was sequenced in a study of OX40 agonist ivuxolimab in advanced cancers. Assay used: immunoSEQ multiplex PCR; TCRdb lists only in-frame clones, some missing. The table includes tens of thousands of clones, almost 85% detected once. The sample in question was CD4+ or CD8+ T cells sorted from blood, obtained in a trial of the OX40 agonist ivuxolimab. These receptors were collected from an adult with an advanced solid tumor such as melanoma, head and neck, liver or kidney cancer.

This clone was counted a few times. The rearrangement links TRBV7-9 to TRBJ1-2; D remains ambiguous. Germline CDR1 is SEHNR and CDR2 is FQNEAQ (reference sequence). The CDR3 has 13 residues. V gave up 5 bases and J gave up 4 bases, with 11 bases separating them. CDR3 in amino acids: CASSLQGFYGYTF. The CDR3 DNA follows: TGTGCCAGCAGCCTACAAGGATTCTATGGCTACACCTTC.

The chain links TRBV27 to TRBJ2-2; 9 positions agree with TRBD1. The V gene's germline CDR1 is MNHEY and CDR2 SMNVEV (reference sequence). The CDR3 is made up of 15 amino acids. The junction had 7 bases not matched to a gene; V was cut back by 5 bases and J by 6 bases. This CDR3 reads CASSGTGSVPGELFF. The CDR3 DNA is TGTGCCAGCAGTGGGACAGGGTCCGTACCCGGGGAGCTGTTTTTT.

This clone was seen only once. The genes are TRBV6-5 and TRBJ2-7, with 10 bases that match TRBD1. With 6 bases clipped from V and 2 bases from J, the junction kept 7 bases outside the gene matches. The CDR3 runs 15 residues. Germline CDR1 MNHEY, CDR2 SVGAGI. In nucleotides, the CDR3 is TGTGCCAGCAGGCCCACCGGGACAGGGGCCTACGAGCAGTACTTC. Protein product: CASRPTGTGAYEQYF.

The chain is built from TRBV5-1 and TRBJ1-4; D remains unclear. The CDR3 is 15 residues long. V dropped 4 bases and J dropped 3 bases, with 13 bases sitting between them. Germline-derived CDR1 and CDR2 are SGHRS and YFSETQ. The CDR3 is CASSPAGSSNEKLFF. The CDR3 DNA reads TGCGCCAGCAGCCCGGCCGGGAGCTCTAATGAAAAACTGTTTTTT.

The chain joins TRBV6-6 to TRBJ2-7, with D possibly being TRBD2 (5 bases). This CDR3 has 12 amino acids. V lost 5 bases and J lost 3, with 8 bases in between. In germline, CDR1 is MNHNY, CDR2 SVGAGI (reference sequence). This CDR3 is CASSPGFYEQYF. The DNA of the CDR3 is TGTGCCAGCAGTCCGGGGTTCTACGAGCAGTACTTC.

This clone was seen more than once but under ten times. The chain uses TRBV5-4 and TRBJ2-3, with D perhaps TRBD1 (5 bases). CDR1 is SGHNT, CDR2 YYREEE, per germline (reference sequence). This CDR3 is built from 14 residues. V was pared by 1 base and J by 5 bases, with 11 bases between. The CDR3 region has the DNA TGTGCCAGCAGCTTGATAGGGGCCAAAGATACGCAGTATTTT. Its protein is CASSLIGAKDTQYF.

This clone was recorded a few times. The chain has TRBV9 and TRBJ2-1; tentatively, D is TRBD1 (6 bases). Looked up from germline, CDR1 is SGDLS and CDR2 is YYNGEE. Trimming removed 8 bases at V and 3 bases at J, with 15 bases between. CDR3 length: 14 residues. The CDR3 DNA follows: TGTGCCAGTGGAGTGGGGGCCATCTACAATGAGCAGTTCTTC. Amino acid sequence: CASGVGAIYNEQFF.

The V gene is TRBV10-2, the J gene TRBJ2-7; perhaps TRBD1 as D (6 bases). The germline gives CDR1 WSHSY, CDR2 SAAADI. CDR3 length: 14 amino acids. Trimming left V 3 bases short and J 9 bases short, with 18 bases between. The CDR3 sequence: CASSEPDSHPGQYF. In DNA form, the CDR3 reads TGCGCCAGCAGTGAACCGGACAGTCACCCAGGGCAGTACTTC.

The genes are TRBV6-5 and TRBJ1-1; weak D call: TRBD1 (5 bases). Germline V CDR1 and CDR2: MNHEY, SVGAGI. The CDR3 loop spans 16 amino acids. V lost 0 bases and J lost 3, with 14 bases in between. The CDR3 loop reads CASSYSIGAGDTEAFF. The CDR3 DNA follows: TGTGCCAGCAGTTACTCGATCGGGGCCGGGGACACTGAAGCTTTCTTT.

The gene calls are TRBV7-9 and TRBJ1-1; D unclear. CDR3 length equals 14 residues. Germline V gene lookup returns CDR1 SEHNR and CDR2 FQNEAQ (reference sequence). The V and J ends lost 1 base and 1 base respectively, with 7 bases between them. This CDR3 reads CASSLDGGNTEAFF. As DNA, the CDR3 is TGTGCCAGCAGCTTAGATGGCGGGAACACTGAAGCTTTCTTT. Based on the CDR3 plus reference TRBV7-9 and TRBJ1-1, the full variable domain is DTGVSQNPRHKITKRGQNVTFRCDPISEHNRLYWYRQTLGQGPEFLTYFQNEAQLEKSRLLSDRFSAERPKGSFSTLEIQRTEQGDSAMYLCASSLDGGNTEAFFGQGTRLTVV.

This clone has a count of ten or more. The chain recombines TRBV14 with TRBJ1-6; no definite D call. CDR1 is SGHDN and CDR2 is FVKESK in the germline V gene. Deletions cut 4 bases from V and 9 bases from J, with 10 bases between. The CDR3 consists of 13 residues. This chain's CDR3 is CASSLSVGSPLHF. The CDR3 nucleotides are TGTGCCAGCAGCCTCTCGGTGGGTTCACCCCTCCACTTT.

The chain employs TRBV5-6 and TRBJ1-1, with D maybe TRBD1 (5 bases). CDR1 and CDR2 (germline): SGHDT, YYEEEE. V was trimmed by 4 bases and J by 4 bases, leaving 11 bases between them. This CDR3 is built from 13 residues. The CDR3 DNA reads as TGTGCCAGCAGCCTCTGGACAACCACTGAAGCTTTCTTT. The encoded protein is CASSLWTTTEAFF. The full variable domain, in which reference TRBV5-6 and TRBJ1-1 provide the parts outside the CDR3, is DAGVTQSPTHLIKTRGQQVTLRCSPKSGHDTVSWYQQALGQGPQFIFQYYEEEERQRGNFPDRFSGHQFPNYSSELNVNALLLGDSALYLCASSLWTTTEAFFGQGTRLTVV.

The V and J genes are TRBV5-1 and TRBJ1-2, with 9 positions matching TRBD1. V lost 2 bases to trimming and J lost 4 bases; unmatched junction nucleotides: 12. CDR3 length equals 17 residues. Germline CDR1 is SGHRS and CDR2 is YFSETQ. CDR3: CASSLPGGQGQGYGYTF. Here the CDR3 DNA reads TGCGCCAGCAGCTTACCTGGGGGACAGGGTCAAGGCTATGGCTACACCTTC. The whole variable domain, remainder taken from reference TRBV5-1 and TRBJ1-2, is KAGVTQTPRYLIKTRGQQVTLSCSPISGHRSVSWYQQTPGQGLQFLFEYFSETQRNKGNFPGRFSGRQFSNSRSEMNVSTLELGDSALYLCASSLPGGQGQGYGYTFGSGTRLTVV.

The chain is built from TRBV20-1 and TRBJ2-1; D not certain. CDR1 is DFQATT, CDR2 SNEGSKA, per germline (reference sequence). Trimming pared 0 bases from V and 9 bases from J, leaving 6 bases between. The CDR3 extends over 11 amino acids. The CDR3 nucleotides are TGCAGTGCTAGAGATCTGGGTGAGCAGTTCTTC. As protein: CSARDLGEQFF.

CDR3 bases: TGTGCCAGCTCACCACGGCAGGCGAACACCGGGGAGCTGTTTTTT. Translated: CASSPRQANTGELFF. J is TRBJ2-2 and V is TRBV18; D gene ambiguous. The CDR3 length is 15 residues. V was cut by 1 base and J by 0 bases, with 6 bases left in between. Germline V gives CDR1 KGHSH, CDR2 LQKENI.

This clone has a count of ten or more. Other DNA variants within this sample encode the same CDR3. The rearrangement links TRBV2 to TRBJ1-5; tentatively, D is TRBD1 (5 bases). The CDR3 runs to 14 residues. V was cut by 5 bases and J by 2 bases, with 10 bases left in between. Germline CDR1 and CDR2: SNHLY and FYNNEI. CDR3 coding DNA: TGTGCCAGCAGTCGGAGCAGGGGCAATCAGCCCCAGCATTTT. It encodes CASSRSRGNQPQHF.

The V gene is TRBV7-8, the J gene TRBJ2-3, with D possibly TRBD2 on 6 matching bases. The germline gives CDR1 SGHVS, CDR2 FQNEAQ. This CDR3 contains 15 residues. V was trimmed by 5 bases and J by 2 bases, leaving 14 bases between them. Here the CDR3 reads CASSLRDSFTDTQYF. The CDR3 region has the DNA TGTGCCAGCAGCCTCCGGGACTCTTTCACAGATACGCAGTATTTT.

This sequence joins TRBV7-2 and TRBJ2-1; the D gene is possibly TRBD2 (6 bases). CDR1 is SGHTA and CDR2 is FQGNSA in the germline V gene. The CDR3 totals 15 residues. Deletions cut 3 bases from V and 3 bases from J, with 12 bases between. The CDR3 DNA follows: TGTGCCAGCAGCTTCCCCGCGGGACTCTACAATGAGCAGTTCTTC. Translated, it gives CASSFPAGLYNEQFF.

The rearrangement uses TRBV15 and TRBJ2-5, with D hard to call. V lost 4 bases and J lost 0, with 12 bases in between. The germline V gene encodes CDR1 LNHNV and CDR2 YYDKDF (reference sequence). CDR3 length: 15 residues. The CDR3, as DNA: TGTGCCACCAGCAACCGGCGGAGCTACCAAGAGACCCAGTACTTC. Residues: CATSNRRSYQETQYF.

This rearrangement joins TRBV10-3 to TRBJ1-3; D not certain. This CDR3 comprises 12 residues. Germline CDR1 reads ENHRY; CDR2 reads SYGVKD. Trimming took off 4 bases at V and 11 bases at J, with 12 bases between the two ends. In DNA, the CDR3 is TGTGCCATCAGTGGTACAGACCACGCCATATATTTT. Translation: CAISGTDHAIYF.

The gene calls are TRBV6-1 and TRBJ2-7; D not resolved. Trimming cost V 6 bases and J 2 bases, with 14 bases left between them. The length of the CDR3 is 14 residues. Germline V gene sequence: CDR1 MNHNS, CDR2 SASEGT. The CDR3 nucleotides read TGTGCCAGCAGGACCCTCGACCGACCCTACGAGCAGTACTTC. Protein product: CASRTLDRPYEQYF.

This clone occurred a few times. V is TRBV7-2 and J is TRBJ1-1; a weak D match, TRBD1 (6 bases). Germline V gene sequence: CDR1 SGHTA, CDR2 FQGNSA. The CDR3 totals 15 residues. Trimming left V 4 bases short and J 5 bases short, with 17 bases between. The CDR3 coding sequence is TGTGCCAGCAGCTCCGGACAAGGGGGGATAACTGAAGCTTTCTTT. Its protein product is CASSSGQGGITEAFF.

This chain uses TRBV19 with TRBJ1-5; TRBD1 is a possible D gene (6 bases). Germline values: CDR1 LNHDA, CDR2 SQIVND (reference sequence). Trimming shortened V by 3 bases and J by 1 base, and 10 bases separated the two germline ends. This CDR3 contains 15 residues. The CDR3 region is CASSIFGQSNQPQHF. The CDR3 DNA sequence: TGTGCCAGTAGTATCTTCGGACAGAGCAATCAGCCCCAGCATTTT.

This chain joins TRBV7-3 and TRBJ1-1; TRBD1 agrees at 9 bases. This CDR3 has 14 amino acids. The trim removed 1 base at V and 5 bases at J, leaving 2 bases unmatched. The germline V gene encodes CDR1 SGHTA and CDR2 FQGTGA. This CDR3 reads CASSLRQGGTEAFF. The CDR3 nucleotides are TGTGCCAGCAGCTTAAGACAGGGGGGGACTGAAGCTTTCTTT. Looking up the rest from reference TRBV7-3 and TRBJ1-1 gives the full variable domain: GAGVSQTPSNKVTEKGKYVELRCDPISGHTALYWYRQSLGQGPEFLIYFQGTGAADDSGLPNDRFFAVRPEGSVSTLKIQRTERGDSAVYLCASSLRQGGTEAFFGQGTRLTVV.

The V and J genes are TRBV5-8 and TRBJ1-2, with 8 bases that match TRBD1. Per the germline V gene, CDR1 is SGHTS and CDR2 is YDEGEE. This CDR3 has 14 residues. J gave up 4 bases and V 2 bases, and 4 bases lay outside the gene matches. The CDR3 nucleotides are TGTGCCAGCAGCTTACTACAGGGGGGCTATGGCTACACCTTC. Translated, it gives CASSLLQGGYGYTF.

This clone has just a few counts. The chain combines TRBV30 with TRBJ2-6; TRBD2 might be the D (6 bases). Trimming pared 5 bases from V and 0 bases from J, leaving 14 bases between. CDR3 length: 16 residues. Germline CDR1 and CDR2: GTSNPN and SVGIG (reference sequence). CDR3 nucleotide sequence: TGTGCCTGGGAGGAGGGGCCGAGCTCTGGGGCCAACGTCCTGACTTTC. It codes for CAWEEGPSSGANVLTF. Supplemented by reference TRBV30 and TRBJ2-6, the full variable domain reads SQTIHQWPATLVQPVGSPLSLECTVEGTSNPNLYWYRQAAGRGLQLLFYSVGIGQISSEVPQNLSASRPQDRQFILSSKKLLLSDSGFYLCAWEEGPSSGANVLTFGAGSRLTVL.

The rearrangement links TRBV7-2 to TRBJ1-1; D might be TRBD1 (5 bases). The germline V gene has CDR1 SGHTA and CDR2 FQGNSA. The V gene lost 1 base and the J gene lost 3 bases, with 9 bases spanning the gap. The length of the CDR3 is 14 residues. The CDR3: CASSLGIGDTEAFF. CDR3 nucleotides: TGTGCCAGCAGCTTAGGGATAGGGGACACTGAAGCTTTCTTT. The variable domain in full, completed from reference TRBV7-2 and TRBJ1-1, reads GAGVSQSPSNKVTEKGKDVELRCDPISGHTALYWYRQSLGQGLEFLIYFQGNSAPDKSGLPSDRFSAERTGGSVSTLTIQRTQQEDSAVYLCASSLGIGDTEAFFGQGTRLTVV.

The CDR3 sequence is CASSFRSDSVHEQYF. The CDR3 nucleotides read TGTGCCAGCAGTTTTAGGAGCGACAGCGTCCACGAGCAGTACTTC. The chain joins TRBV28 to TRBJ2-7, with D tentatively TRBD1 (5 bases). The CDR3 length is 15 residues. Germline V gene data show CDR1 as MDHEN and CDR2 as SYDVKM. V was cut by 3 bases and J by 5 bases, with 17 bases left in between.

This chain connects TRBV25-1 to TRBJ1-1; D is perhaps TRBD1 (5 bases). The CDR3 totals 14 residues. Germline V gene data show CDR1 as MGHDK and CDR2 as SYGVNS. Trimming shortened V by 4 bases and J by 3 bases, and 12 bases separated the two germline ends. CDR3 amino acids: CASSGGRRYTEAFF. DNA for the CDR3: TGTGCCAGCAGTGGGGGACGGAGGTACACTGAAGCTTTCTTT.

The V and J genes are TRBV9 and TRBJ1-3; possibly TRBD1 for D (6 bases). The CDR3 consists of 17 residues. Germline-derived CDR1 and CDR2 are SGDLS and YYNGEE. Trimming shortened V by 4 bases and J by 0 bases, and 17 bases separated the two germline ends. CDR3 in amino acids: CASSSSPGASSGNTIYF. CDR3 nucleotides: TGTGCCAGCAGCTCATCCCCAGGGGCCAGCTCTGGAAACACCATATATTTT. Complete variable domain (other parts from reference TRBV9 and TRBJ1-3): DSGVTQTPKHLITATGQRVTLRCSPRSGDLSVYWYQQSLDQGLQFLIQYYNGEERAKGNILERFSAQQFPDLHSELNLSSLELGDSALYFCASSSSPGASSGNTIYFGEGSWLTVV.

V is TRBV2 and J is TRBJ2-1; 8 nucleotides align to TRBD2. V lost 7 bases and J lost 7; bases outside the gene matches: 12. The CDR3 runs to 15 residues. Germline V CDR1 and CDR2: SNHLY, FYNNEI. DNA of the CDR3: TGTGCCAGCAACCGAGGACTAGCCTCTTCGAATGAGCAGTTCTTC. Its translation: CASNRGLASSNEQFF.